This paragraph covers one T cell receptor beta chain sequence. The antigen is undetermined. This specimen belongs to a study of T-cell reconstitution after alpha-beta-depleted transplantation in children. Findings of the study overall: About two months after transplant, alpha-beta T cells reportedly came from several hundred expanded graft clones. Surviving recipient T cells and thymic progenitors underlay high day-60 TCRbeta diversity in some patients.

CDR1 is MNHEY, CDR2 SVGAGI, per germline. This CDR3 spans 16 amino acids. Trimming removed 0 bases at V and 9 bases at J, with 18 bases between. Unique molecular identifiers tagged the TCRbeta library. MiXCR, applied by TCRdb to the PCR reads, yields one record per CDR3 protein. The sample has hundreds of thousands of distinct CDR3 sequences; 15% to 20% are singletons. This rearrangement joins TRBV6-5 to TRBJ2-1, with unresolved D. The sequenced sample was PBMCs, mostly from graft donor cells, obtained 360 days after TCRalphabeta/CD19-depleted stem cell transplant. This sequence was found in a boy younger than two who had a stem cell transplant for Wiskott-Aldrich syndrome, so the T cells may come from the graft donor. Here the CDR3 DNA reads TGTGCCAGCAGTTACTCGTTGCCAGCCAGGTCGGTTGAGCAGTTCTTC. Its protein product is CASSYSLPARSVEQFF.